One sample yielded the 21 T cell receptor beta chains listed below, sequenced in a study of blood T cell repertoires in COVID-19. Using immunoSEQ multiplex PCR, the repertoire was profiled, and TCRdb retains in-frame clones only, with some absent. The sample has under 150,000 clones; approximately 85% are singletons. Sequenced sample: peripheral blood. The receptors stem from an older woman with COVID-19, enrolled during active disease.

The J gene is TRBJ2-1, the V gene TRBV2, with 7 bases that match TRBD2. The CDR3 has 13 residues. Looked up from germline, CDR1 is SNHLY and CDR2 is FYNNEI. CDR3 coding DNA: TGTGCGAGTCGTGGCGGGGGCTACAATGAGCAGTTCTTC. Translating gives CASRGGGYNEQFF.

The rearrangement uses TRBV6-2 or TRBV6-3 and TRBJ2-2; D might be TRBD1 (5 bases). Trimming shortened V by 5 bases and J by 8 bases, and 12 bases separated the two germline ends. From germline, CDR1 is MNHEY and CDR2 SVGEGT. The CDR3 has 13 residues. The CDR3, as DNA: TGTGCCAGCAGTGCGACAGTTCAGGGGGAGCTGTTTTTT. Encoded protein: CASSATVQGELFF.

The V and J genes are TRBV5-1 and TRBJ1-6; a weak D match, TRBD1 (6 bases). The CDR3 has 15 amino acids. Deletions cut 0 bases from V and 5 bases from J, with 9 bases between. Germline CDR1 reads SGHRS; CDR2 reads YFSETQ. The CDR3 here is CASSLDRAHNSPLHF. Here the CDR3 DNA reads TGCGCCAGCAGCTTGGACAGGGCTCATAATTCACCCCTCCACTTT.

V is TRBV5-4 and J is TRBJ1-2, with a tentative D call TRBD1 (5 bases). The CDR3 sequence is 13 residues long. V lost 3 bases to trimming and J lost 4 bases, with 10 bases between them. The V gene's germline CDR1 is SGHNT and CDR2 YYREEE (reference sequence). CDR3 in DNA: TGTGCCAGCAGCTCCCGGGACTCCTATGGCTACACCTTC. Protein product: CASSSRDSYGYTF.

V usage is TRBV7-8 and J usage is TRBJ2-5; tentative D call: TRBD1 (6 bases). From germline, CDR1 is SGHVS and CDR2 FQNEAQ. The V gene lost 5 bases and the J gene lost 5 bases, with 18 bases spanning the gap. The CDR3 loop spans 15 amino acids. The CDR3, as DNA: TGTGCCAGCAGCCCAGACAGGTTCCCTATTGAGACCCAGTACTTC. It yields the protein CASSPDRFPIETQYF. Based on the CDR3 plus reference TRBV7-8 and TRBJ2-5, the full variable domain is GAGVSQSPRYKVAKRGQDVALRCDPISGHVSLFWYQQALGQGPEFLTYFQNEAQLDKSGLPSDRFFAERPEGSVSTLKIQRTQQEDSAVYLCASSPDRFPIETQYFGPGTRLLVL.

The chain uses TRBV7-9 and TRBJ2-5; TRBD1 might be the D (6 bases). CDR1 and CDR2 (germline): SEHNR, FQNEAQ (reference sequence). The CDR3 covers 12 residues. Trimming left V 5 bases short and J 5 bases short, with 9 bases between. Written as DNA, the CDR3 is TGTGCCAGCAGCACCCAGGGGGAGACCCAGTACTTC. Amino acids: CASSTQGETQYF.

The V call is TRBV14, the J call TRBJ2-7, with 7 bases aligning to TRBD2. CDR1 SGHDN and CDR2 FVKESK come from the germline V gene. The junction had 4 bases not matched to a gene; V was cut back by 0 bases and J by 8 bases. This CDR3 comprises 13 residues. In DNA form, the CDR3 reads TGTGCCAGCAGCCAAGAGAGACTAGCTAAGCAGTACTTC. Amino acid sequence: CASSQERLAKQYF.

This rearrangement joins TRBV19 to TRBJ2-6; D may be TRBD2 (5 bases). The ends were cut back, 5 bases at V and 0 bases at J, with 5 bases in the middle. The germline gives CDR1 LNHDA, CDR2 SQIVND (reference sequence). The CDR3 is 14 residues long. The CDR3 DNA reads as TGTGCCAGTAGTGAGGGCTCTGGGGCCAACGTCCTGACTTTC. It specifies CASSEGSGANVLTF. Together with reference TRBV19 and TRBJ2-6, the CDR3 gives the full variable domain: DGGITQSPKYLFRKEGQNVTLSCEQNLNHDAMYWYRQDPGQGLRLIYYSQIVNDFQKGDIAEGYSVSREKKESFPLTVTSAQKNPTAFYLCASSEGSGANVLTFGAGSRLTVL.

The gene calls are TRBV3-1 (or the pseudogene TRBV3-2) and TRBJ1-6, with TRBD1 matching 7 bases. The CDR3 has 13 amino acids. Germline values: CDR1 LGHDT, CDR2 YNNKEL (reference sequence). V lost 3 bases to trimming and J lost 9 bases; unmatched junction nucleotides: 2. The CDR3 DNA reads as TGTGCCAGCAGCCAGGGACAGCCTTCACCCCTCCACTTT. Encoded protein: CASSQGQPSPLHF.

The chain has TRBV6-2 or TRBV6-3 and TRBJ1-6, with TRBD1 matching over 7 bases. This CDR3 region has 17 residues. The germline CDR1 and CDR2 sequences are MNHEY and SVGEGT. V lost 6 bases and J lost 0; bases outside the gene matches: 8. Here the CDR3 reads CASSLHRGSSYNSPLHF. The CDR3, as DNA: TGTGCCAGCAGCCTACACAGGGGAAGCTCCTATAATTCACCCCTCCACTTT.

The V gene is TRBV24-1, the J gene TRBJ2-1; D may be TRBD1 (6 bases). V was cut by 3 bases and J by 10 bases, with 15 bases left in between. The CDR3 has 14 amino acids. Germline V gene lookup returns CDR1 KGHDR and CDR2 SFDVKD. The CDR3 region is CATSDGGFMPEQFF. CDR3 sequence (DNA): TGTGCCACCAGTGATGGGGGCTTCATGCCGGAGCAGTTCTTC.

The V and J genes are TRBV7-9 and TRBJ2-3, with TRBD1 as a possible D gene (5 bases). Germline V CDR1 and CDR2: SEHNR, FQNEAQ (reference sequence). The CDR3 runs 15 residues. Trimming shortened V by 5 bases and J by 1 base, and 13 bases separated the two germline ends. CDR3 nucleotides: TGTGCCAGCAGCGATCTGGGGCGGCGCACAGATACGCAGTATTTT. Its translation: CASSDLGRRTDTQYF.

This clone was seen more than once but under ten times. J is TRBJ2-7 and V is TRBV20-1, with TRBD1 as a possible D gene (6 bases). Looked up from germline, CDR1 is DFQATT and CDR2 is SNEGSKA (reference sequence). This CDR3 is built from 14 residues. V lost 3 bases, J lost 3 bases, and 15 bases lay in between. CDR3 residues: CSASFGTQSYEQYF. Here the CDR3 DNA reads TGCAGTGCTAGTTTTGGGACACAGAGCTACGAGCAGTACTTC.

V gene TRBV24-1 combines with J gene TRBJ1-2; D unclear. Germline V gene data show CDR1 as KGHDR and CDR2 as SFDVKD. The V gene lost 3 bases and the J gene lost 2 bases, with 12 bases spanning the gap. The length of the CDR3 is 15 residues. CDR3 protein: CATSDGGRVNYGYTF. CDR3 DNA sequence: TGTGCCACCAGTGATGGTGGGAGGGTGAACTATGGCTACACCTTC.

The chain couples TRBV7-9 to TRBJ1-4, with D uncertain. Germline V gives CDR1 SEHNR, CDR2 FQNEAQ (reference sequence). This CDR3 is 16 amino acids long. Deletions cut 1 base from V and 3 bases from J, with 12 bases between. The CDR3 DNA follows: TGTGCCAGCAGCTTAGATCTGGGGAGGTCTAATGAAAAACTGTTTTTT. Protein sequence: CASSLDLGRSNEKLFF.

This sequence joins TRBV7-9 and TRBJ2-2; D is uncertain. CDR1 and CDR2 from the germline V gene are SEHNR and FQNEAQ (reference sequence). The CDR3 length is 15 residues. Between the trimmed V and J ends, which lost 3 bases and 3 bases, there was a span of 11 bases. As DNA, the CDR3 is TGTGCCAGCAGCTTGGCGTCCGGGTACACCGGGGAGCTGTTTTTT. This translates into CASSLASGYTGELFF.

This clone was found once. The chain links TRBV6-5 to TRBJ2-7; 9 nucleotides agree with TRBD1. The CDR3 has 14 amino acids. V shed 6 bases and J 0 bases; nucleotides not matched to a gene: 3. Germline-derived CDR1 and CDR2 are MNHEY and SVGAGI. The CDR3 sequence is CASSPGQGSYEQYF. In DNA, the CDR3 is TGTGCCAGCAGCCCGGGACAGGGCTCCTACGAGCAGTACTTC.

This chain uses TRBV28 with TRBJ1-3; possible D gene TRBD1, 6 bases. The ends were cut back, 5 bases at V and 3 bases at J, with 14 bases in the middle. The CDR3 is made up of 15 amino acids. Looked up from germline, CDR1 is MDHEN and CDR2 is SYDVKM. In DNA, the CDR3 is TGTGCCAGCAGTAACGCCGAACAGGGTGGAAACACCATATATTTT. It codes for CASSNAEQGGNTIYF.

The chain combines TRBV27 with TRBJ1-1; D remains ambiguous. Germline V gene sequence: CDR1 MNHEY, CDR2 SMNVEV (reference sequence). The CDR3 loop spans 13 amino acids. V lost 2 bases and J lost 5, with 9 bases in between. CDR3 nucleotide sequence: TGTGCCAGCAGTTTAGCCGGGTTGACTGAAGCTTTCTTT. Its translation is CASSLAGLTEAFF.

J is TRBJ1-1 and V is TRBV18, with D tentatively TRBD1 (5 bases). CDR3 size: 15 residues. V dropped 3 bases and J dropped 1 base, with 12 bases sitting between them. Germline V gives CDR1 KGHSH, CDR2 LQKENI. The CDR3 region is CASSPPGVTNTEAFF. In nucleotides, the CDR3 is TGTGCCAGCTCACCGCCGGGGGTGACGAACACTGAAGCTTTCTTT.

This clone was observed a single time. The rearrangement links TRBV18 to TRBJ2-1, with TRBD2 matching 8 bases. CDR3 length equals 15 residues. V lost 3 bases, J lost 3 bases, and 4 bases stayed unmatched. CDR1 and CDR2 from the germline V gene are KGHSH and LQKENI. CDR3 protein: CASSPEAGVYNEQFF. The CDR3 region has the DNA TGTGCCAGCTCACCGGAAGCGGGGGTCTACAATGAGCAGTTCTTC. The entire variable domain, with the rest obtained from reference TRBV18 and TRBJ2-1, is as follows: NAGVMQNPRHLVRRRGQEARLRCSPMKGHSHVYWYRQLPEEGLKFMVYLQKENIIDESGMPKERFSAEFPKEGPSILRIQQVVRGDSAAYFCASSPEAGVYNEQFFGPGTRLTVL.